Each of the 23 T cell receptor beta chains below was sequenced from the same sample in a study of identical twins. MiXCR, run by TCRdb on the 5' RACE reads, gives a single entry per CDR3 protein. The table has roughly 690,000 distinct CDR3 sequences, over 5% seen once; the top ten hold 1.5% to 2%. Sequencing was performed on naive T cells sorted from blood. The receptors stem from a man aged 18 to 30 in good health.

This clonotype was observed a few times. The CDR3: CASSGSGVGEGNEQFF. Here the CDR3 DNA reads TGTGCCAGTTCGGGGAGTGGAGTAGGGGAGGGCAATGAGCAGTTCTTC. V and J are TRBV27 and TRBJ2-1; TRBD2 matches 7 bases. CDR1 MNHEY and CDR2 SMNVEV come from the germline V gene (reference sequence). The CDR3 has 16 residues. The junction had 17 bases not matched to a gene; V was cut back by 9 bases and J by 6 bases.

This clonotype was seen repeatedly, ten times or more. The genes are TRBV4-2 and TRBJ1-3; the D gene is possibly TRBD1 (5 bases). Germline V gene lookup returns CDR1 LGHNA and CDR2 YNFKEQ. The V end was cut by 0 bases, the J end by 3 bases, with 9 bases between. The CDR3 sequence is 15 residues long. The CDR3 nucleotides are TGTGCCAGCAGCCAAGATACGGGGGGTGGAAACACCATATATTTT. Its translation: CASSQDTGGGNTIYF.

Many counts were recorded for this clonotype. The genes are TRBV4-3 and TRBJ1-2, with a tentative D call TRBD1 (6 bases). There are 14 residues in the CDR3. Deletions cut 4 bases from V and 13 bases from J, with 22 bases between. CDR1 LGHNA and CDR2 YSLEER come from the germline V gene. DNA of the CDR3: TGCGCCAGCAGCCCTTTTCGCGGGGGCTGGTTGAGCACCTTC. Translated, it gives CASSPFRGGWLSTF.

The gene calls are TRBV7-2 and TRBJ2-3; 10 nucleotides line up with TRBD2. Losses at the gene ends were 0 bases for V and 4 bases for J; bases not matched to a gene: 13. The CDR3 has 19 amino acids. Germline V lookup: CDR1 SGHTA, CDR2 FQGNSA. DNA for the CDR3: TGTGCCAGCAGCTTAGCTGGAGCGGGAGGGCGCGGGGTCGCAGATACGCAGTATTTT. Translation gives CASSLAGAGGRGVADTQYF. The full variable domain, its missing parts supplied by reference TRBV7-2 and TRBJ2-3, is GAGVSQSPSNKVTEKGKDVELRCDPISGHTALYWYRQSLGQGLEFLIYFQGNSAPDKSGLPSDRFSAERTGGSVSTLTIQRTQQEDSAVYLCASSLAGAGGRGVADTQYFGPGTRLTVL.

This clonotype occurred many times. This sequence joins TRBV12-3 or TRBV12-4 and TRBJ2-6; 7 bases map to TRBD1. CDR3 length: 15 amino acids. Trimming removed 6 bases from V and 4 bases from J; junction bases left unmatched: 6. CDR3 loop: CASRLTGAGANVLTF. For the CDR3, the DNA is TGTGCCAGCAGGCTTACAGGGGCAGGGGCCAACGTCCTGACTTTC.

The rearrangement uses TRBV24-1 and TRBJ2-3, with D unclear. Germline values: CDR1 KGHDR, CDR2 SFDVKD. This CDR3 has 14 amino acids. Trimming left V 5 bases short and J 7 bases short, with 15 bases between. The CDR3 region is CATSGETHRYTQYF. The DNA of the CDR3 is TGTGCCACCAGTGGAGAGACCCACAGATATACGCAGTATTTT.

This clonotype has a count of ten or more. V is TRBV3-1 and J is TRBJ2-1; D is undetermined. There are 11 residues in the CDR3. Trimming removed 0 bases at V and 12 bases at J, with 6 bases between. CDR1 and CDR2 (germline): LGHDT, YNNKEL (reference sequence). The CDR3 nucleotides are TGTGCCAGCAGCCAAGAAGCGTGGCAGTTCTTC. Protein product: CASSQEAWQFF.

This clonotype was counted at least ten times. CDR3: CASSAEYEQYF. DNA for the CDR3: TGTGCCAGCAGCGCCGAGTACGAGCAGTACTTC. This chain connects TRBV7-2 to TRBJ2-7; D gene uncertain. Trimming took off 5 bases at V and 4 bases at J, with 6 bases between the two ends. CDR1 SGHTA and CDR2 FQGNSA come from the germline V gene. The CDR3 is 11 residues long.

This clonotype appeared a few times. This chain connects TRBV5-1 to TRBJ1-1, with D maybe TRBD1 (6 bases). CDR1 and CDR2 (germline): SGHRS, YFSETQ. Between the trimmed V and J ends, which lost 2 bases and 6 bases, there was a span of 17 bases. The CDR3 consists of 15 residues. The CDR3 reads CASSFQPGGAPEAFF. CDR3 nucleotides: TGCGCCAGCAGCTTTCAACCCGGGGGGGCTCCTGAAGCTTTCTTT.

Many counts were recorded for this clonotype. The genes are TRBV30 and TRBJ1-2, with D hard to call. The germline CDR1 and CDR2 sequences are GTSNPN and SVGIG (reference sequence). Trimming took 2 bases from V and 12 from J, leaving 16 bases between them. The CDR3 runs to 12 residues. The chain's CDR3 is CAWSSAGSPDTF. The CDR3 DNA is TGTGCCTGGAGTTCGGCAGGCTCTCCGGACACCTTC. Full variable domain (outside the CDR3, taken from reference TRBV30 and TRBJ1-2): SQTIHQWPATLVQPVGSPLSLECTVEGTSNPNLYWYRQAAGRGLQLLFYSVGIGQISSEVPQNLSASRPQDRQFILSSKKLLLSDSGFYLCAWSSAGSPDTFGSGTRLTVV.

V gene TRBV5-6 combines with J gene TRBJ2-1; a possible D gene is TRBD2 (6 bases). The ends were cut back, 6 bases at V and 5 bases at J, with 21 bases in the middle. The CDR3 covers 16 residues. Germline CDR1 SGHDT, CDR2 YYEEEE. CDR3 DNA sequence: TGTGCCAGCACCCCCCAGGGACTTCCAATCCACAATGAGCAGTTCTTC. Amino acids: CASTPQGLPIHNEQFF.

This clonotype occurred many times. V and J are TRBV5-1 and TRBJ1-3, with TRBD1 as a possible D gene (6 bases). CDR1 is SGHRS and CDR2 is YFSETQ in the germline V gene. CDR3 length equals 15 residues. The V end was cut by 0 bases, the J end by 2 bases, with 9 bases between. The CDR3 coding sequence is TGCGCCAGCAGCTTGGTCACAGGGACTGGAAACACCATATATTTT. Residues: CASSLVTGTGNTIYF.

J is TRBJ2-1 and V is TRBV20-1; 10 nucleotides align to TRBD2. The germline gives CDR1 DFQATT, CDR2 SNEGSKA (reference sequence). The CDR3 is made up of 13 amino acids. V shed 8 bases and J 6 bases; nucleotides not matched to a gene: 7. In DNA, the CDR3 is TGCAGTACAATAGCGGGAGGACCCAATGAGCAGTTCTTC. Its translation is CSTIAGGPNEQFF.

This clonotype has at least ten counts. The J gene is TRBJ1-5, the V gene TRBV28; tentative D call: TRBD1 (5 bases). V dropped 4 bases and J dropped 4 bases, with 17 bases sitting between them. CDR3 size: 16 residues. The germline V gene encodes CDR1 MDHEN and CDR2 SYDVKM. The CDR3 coding sequence is TGTGCCAGCAGTTATCCGGCCCAGGGACTGAATCAGCCCCAGCATTTT. The encoded protein is CASSYPAQGLNQPQHF.

The V call is TRBV7-2, the J call TRBJ2-4; the match to TRBD2 covers 8 bases. V shed 8 bases and J 2 bases; nucleotides not matched to a gene: 14. The CDR3 is made up of 17 amino acids. Germline-derived CDR1 and CDR2 are SGHTA and FQGNSA. The CDR3 DNA reads TGTGCCAGCCTCTCCGACCCTTTAGCGGGAACCAAAAACATTCAGTACTTC. Its protein product is CASLSDPLAGTKNIQYF.

This chain uses TRBV7-9 with TRBJ1-4, with a possible D match to TRBD1 (6 bases). The germline V gene has CDR1 SEHNR and CDR2 FQNEAQ (reference sequence). The CDR3 consists of 15 residues. The ends were cut back, 5 bases at V and 8 bases at J, with 18 bases in the middle. The CDR3 loop reads CASSPLTGPAEKLFF. The CDR3, as DNA: TGTGCCAGCAGCCCGCTGACAGGCCCGGCGGAAAAACTGTTTTTT. The full variable domain, its missing parts supplied by reference TRBV7-9 and TRBJ1-4, is DTGVSQNPRHKITKRGQNVTFRCDPISEHNRLYWYRQTLGQGPEFLTYFQNEAQLEKSRLLSDRFSAERPKGSFSTLEIQRTEQGDSAMYLCASSPLTGPAEKLFFGSGTQLSVL.

The genes are TRBV2 and TRBJ1-6, with 8 bases that match TRBD1. This CDR3 is 17 amino acids long. The germline V gene encodes CDR1 SNHLY and CDR2 FYNNEI. V dropped 4 bases and J dropped 7; count of bases not matched to a gene: 12. The chain's CDR3 is CASSGLTGGLWNSPLHF. The CDR3 DNA sequence: TGTGCCAGCAGTGGGTTAACAGGGGGACTTTGGAATTCACCCCTCCACTTT.

This clonotype has ten or more counts. The gene calls are TRBV5-1 and TRBJ1-1; perhaps TRBD1 as D (6 bases). Deletions cut 0 bases from V and 4 bases from J, with 13 bases between. Germline-derived CDR1 and CDR2 are SGHRS and YFSETQ. This CDR3 is built from 15 residues. The CDR3 here is CASSLEAGGVTEAFF. CDR3 coding DNA: TGCGCCAGCAGCTTGGAGGCCGGGGGCGTCACTGAAGCTTTCTTT.

This sequence joins TRBV20-1 and TRBJ2-5; TRBD2 matches 10 bases. Germline assignment: CDR1 DFQATT and CDR2 SNEGSKA (reference sequence). V gave up 3 bases and J gave up 1 base; unmatched junction bases: 5. The CDR3 has 15 residues. CDR3 coding DNA: TGCAGTGCTAGGCTAGCGGGAGACCTCCAAGAGACCCAGTACTTC. Amino acid sequence: CSARLAGDLQETQYF.

This clonotype was found a few times. V usage is TRBV2 and J usage is TRBJ2-2; 7 nucleotides line up with TRBD2. The CDR3 covers 14 residues. Unmatched junction bases numbered 7, after V lost 8 bases and J lost 4 bases. Germline V gene sequence: CDR1 SNHLY, CDR2 FYNNEI. CDR3 loop: CASFDGEGTGELFF. The CDR3 nucleotides read TGTGCCAGCTTTGACGGGGAGGGCACCGGGGAGCTGTTTTTT.

This clonotype came up many times. V and J are TRBV20-1 and TRBJ2-3, with 11 bases matching TRBD2. The CDR3 has 16 amino acids. V dropped 3 bases and J dropped 3; count of bases not matched to a gene: 8. Germline V lookup: CDR1 DFQATT, CDR2 SNEGSKA (reference sequence). The CDR3 nucleotides are TGCAGTGCTAGGTACTTAGCGGGAGGGCCGACAGATACGCAGTATTTT. Translating gives CSARYLAGGPTDTQYF.

This clonotype has at least ten counts. V and J are TRBV25-1 and TRBJ1-2, with unresolved D. The V end was cut by 5 bases, the J end by 1 base, with 8 bases between. There are 13 residues in the CDR3. Per the germline V gene, CDR1 is MGHDK and CDR2 is SYGVNS. The CDR3 region is CASSIDGNYGYTF. The DNA of the CDR3 is TGTGCCAGCAGTATCGACGGTAACTATGGCTACACCTTC.

The chain recombines TRBV5-6 with TRBJ1-5; a weak D match, TRBD1 (5 bases). The CDR3 runs to 17 residues. Trimming took 4 bases from V and 0 from J, leaving 17 bases between them. CDR1 and CDR2 (germline): SGHDT, YYEEEE. CDR3 in DNA: TGTGCCAGCAGCCACGGGGGGGGAACCCATAGCAATCAGCCCCAGCATTTT. Protein: CASSHGGGTHSNQPQHF.